This T cell receptor (beta chain) was sequenced in a study of T cells in Graves' hyperthyroidism and ophthalmopathy. Study findings and constraints: Ophthalmopathy was distinguished from stable hyperthyroidism by 13 V-J signatures. Progression to ophthalmopathy was predicted a median of approximately 6.4 months early.

The source material, RNA transcripts, was used to amplify TCR beta CDR3 regions. Researchers ran a first-round RT-PCR on the TCR CDR3 using the HTBI primer set. TCRdb re-called the multiplex PCR reads through MiXCR, storing one row per CDR3 protein. The data show around 400,000 distinct CDR3 sequences, 20% to 25% seen once. Clinical symptoms, serum thyroxine, TRAb, thyroid ultrasound and orbital computed tomography established diagnosis. PBMCs were derived from 7.5 to 10 ml fresh peripheral blood. Trimming pared 7 bases from V and 0 bases from J, leaving 18 bases between. CDR1 and CDR2 (germline): DFQATT, SNEGSKA (reference sequence). CDR3 length equals 15 residues. Remarks on this clonotype: Its antigen is unidentified.

The rearrangement links TRBV20-1 to TRBJ1-1; TRBD1 might be the D (6 bases). This receptor was taken from a man aged 45-60 years with Graves' hyperthyroidism. Specimen: blood. The CDR3 sequence: CSVEGEGGMNTEAFF. For the CDR3, the DNA is TGCAGTGTGGAGGGGGAAGGGGGTATGAACACTGAAGCTTTCTTT.